The 24 T cell receptor beta chains in this list originate from one sample, sequenced in a study of response to subunit inactivated influenza vaccine (dated by TCRdb to 2016 to 2018). The library was made by RT-PCR. Sequencing used an Illumina HiSeq 2500. TCRdb reanalyzed the raw reads on its own, using fastp at Q25 for trimming and MiXCR for clone calling, and kept in-frame beta chains. Each CDR3 protein gets just one entry, which takes the most common genes and DNA from the rows behind it. A total of about 780,000 distinct CDR3 sequences appear in this sample, around 18% of them only once. Approximately 10% of the sample goes to the ten largest clones. The specimen comprised PBMCs from blood, sampled more than 4 days after vaccination. Every receptor here comes from a man in his fifties who received an inactivated influenza vaccine. Donor details come from another sample of the same person, matched by shared clones.

This clonotype turned up a few times. The CDR3 here is CASAPGGGPYNEQFF. For the CDR3, the DNA is TGTGCCAGCGCTCCAGGCGGGGGGCCCTACAATGAGCAGTTCTTC. The rearrangement uses TRBV12-3 or TRBV12-4 and TRBJ2-1; 8 bases are a match to TRBD2. V lost 8 bases, J lost 2 bases, and 8 bases stayed unmatched. This CDR3 is 15 amino acids long.

This clonotype has more than one count but fewer than ten. This chain links TRBV7-9 with TRBJ1-4; no clear D gene. This CDR3 has 17 residues. CDR1 SEHNR and CDR2 FQNEAQ come from the germline V gene (reference sequence). Trimming removed 4 bases from V and 3 bases from J, with 18 bases in between. This chain's CDR3 is CASSSPVAVSANEKLFF. The CDR3 bases are TGTGCCAGCAGCTCCCCCGTTGCTGTAAGCGCTAATGAAAAACTGTTTTTT.

Only a few counts were recorded for this clonotype. The chain uses TRBV5-5 and TRBJ2-7; possible D gene TRBD2, 6 bases. Per germline, CDR1 SGHKS and CDR2 YYEKEE (reference sequence). Deletions cut 4 bases from V and 2 bases from J, with 16 bases between. The CDR3 runs 15 residues. Written as DNA, the CDR3 is TGTGCCAGCAGCGGGGCCGGGACTGAGACCTACGAGCAGTACTTC. Residues: CASSGAGTETYEQYF.

This clonotype has more than one count but fewer than ten. The chain links TRBV6-2 or TRBV6-3 to TRBJ2-7, with 14 bases matching TRBD2. V lost 8 bases, J lost 4 bases, and 4 bases stayed unmatched. The CDR3 contains 14 residues. The germline V gene has CDR1 MNHEY and CDR2 SVGEGT. The CDR3 loop reads CASRRTSGGYEQYF. The CDR3 DNA sequence: TGTGCCAGCCGACGGACTAGCGGGGGGTACGAGCAGTACTTC.

This chain links TRBV29-1 with TRBJ2-7; 7 bases map to TRBD1. The CDR3 runs 13 residues. Looked up from germline, CDR1 is SQVTM and CDR2 is ANQGSEA. Losses at the gene ends were 7 bases for V and 6 bases for J; bases not matched to a gene: 12. CDR3 region: CSALLRGQGEQYF. The CDR3 DNA follows: TGCAGCGCGCTCCTAAGGGGGCAAGGCGAGCAGTACTTC.

This clonotype has at least ten counts. This chain connects TRBV12-3 or TRBV12-4 to TRBJ1-2; 10 bases line up with TRBD1. Trimming at V came to 5 bases and at J to 7 bases, leaving 13 bases not matched to a gene. The CDR3 extends over 16 amino acids. The CDR3 nucleotides read TGTGCCAGCAGTGCCGGGACAGGGGATATTTTAGTTGGCTACACCTTC. Protein: CASSAGTGDILVGYTF.

This clonotype was detected ten times or more. J is TRBJ2-1 and V is TRBV12-3 or TRBV12-4; 14 bases agree with TRBD2. The CDR3 covers 15 residues. V dropped 4 bases and J dropped 9; count of bases not matched to a gene: 5. CDR3 coding DNA: TGTGCCAGCAGTTCGGGACTAGCGGGAGTTAGTGAGCAGTTCTTC. As protein: CASSSGLAGVSEQFF.

The chain has TRBV6-2 or TRBV6-3 and TRBJ2-1; D is ambiguous. This CDR3 comprises 12 residues. Germline lookup yields CDR1 MNHEY and CDR2 SVGEGT. V was trimmed by 8 bases and J by 3 bases, leaving 8 bases between them. CDR3 loop: CASRSRYNEQFF. The CDR3 nucleotides read TGTGCCAGCCGTTCTCGCTACAATGAGCAGTTCTTC.

This clonotype came up a few times. CDR3 nucleotide sequence: TGTGCCAGCAAACTCGCGGGGAGTACAGCCAATGAGCAGTTCTTC. As protein: CASKLAGSTANEQFF. This sequence joins TRBV12-3 or TRBV12-4 and TRBJ2-1, with TRBD2 as a possible D gene (6 bases). The CDR3 consists of 15 residues. Trimming removed 7 bases from V and 6 bases from J, with 19 bases in between.

This chain connects TRBV7-2 to TRBJ1-5; a possible D gene is TRBD1 (6 bases). The CDR3 is 15 residues long. Germline CDR1 SGHTA, CDR2 FQGNSA. V gave up 5 bases and J gave up 0 bases, with 11 bases separating them. Here the CDR3 reads CASSPGAYSNQPQHF. The CDR3 nucleotides read TGTGCCAGCAGCCCAGGGGCCTATAGCAATCAGCCCCAGCATTTT.

The gene calls are TRBV7-9 and TRBJ1-2; 8 bases are a match to TRBD1. CDR3 length equals 15 residues. J lost 0 bases, V lost 5 bases, and 5 bases had no gene match. CDR1 is SEHNR, CDR2 FQNEAQ, per germline (reference sequence). The CDR3 region is CASSAQTGANYGYTF. CDR3 DNA sequence: TGTGCCAGCAGCGCCCAGACAGGGGCTAACTATGGCTACACCTTC.

This clonotype was seen only once. The rearrangement joins TRBV5-4 to TRBJ1-2, with unresolved D. CDR1 SGHNT and CDR2 YYREEE come from the germline V gene (reference sequence). Deletions cut 4 bases from V and 4 bases from J, with 17 bases between. The CDR3 spans 15 residues. The CDR3 DNA reads as TGTGCCAGCAGCCCCGGAAGAACCGGTGGCTATGGCTACACCTTC. Translated, it gives CASSPGRTGGYGYTF.

The chain carries TRBV3-1 and TRBJ1-4; no reliable D call. The CDR3 consists of 13 residues. Between the trimmed V and J ends, which lost 10 bases and 4 bases, there was a span of 13 bases. Germline V lookup: CDR1 LGHDT, CDR2 YNNKEL (reference sequence). The CDR3 coding sequence is TGTGCCACCACGGGCCGCCATAATGAAAAACTGTTTTTT. Protein sequence: CATTGRHNEKLFF.

This sequence joins TRBV6-5 and TRBJ1-2; D is unresolved. The CDR3 has 13 residues. Looked up from germline, CDR1 is MNHEY and CDR2 is SVGAGI. Trimming stripped 0 bases from V and 10 bases from J, with 12 bases between. Written as DNA, the CDR3 is TGTGCCAGCAGTTACTCGATCGCAGGCAACTACACCTTC. It codes for CASSYSIAGNYTF.

Many counts were recorded for this clonotype. J is TRBJ2-5 and V is TRBV7-2, with D hard to call. The CDR3 sequence is 15 residues long. Germline V gene lookup returns CDR1 SGHTA and CDR2 FQGNSA. Trimming left V 2 bases short and J 0 bases short, with 10 bases between. The CDR3 nucleotides are TGTGCCAGCAGCTTATCCGTGACTCACCAAGAGACCCAGTACTTC. This codes for CASSLSVTHQETQYF.

This chain uses TRBV28 with TRBJ2-5; TRBD2 matches at 10 bases. The CDR3 consists of 16 residues. Losses at the gene ends were 8 bases for V and 2 bases for J; bases not matched to a gene: 11. Germline values: CDR1 MDHEN, CDR2 SYDVKM. The CDR3 region is CASGSPGLAIQETQYF. Here the CDR3 DNA reads TGTGCCAGCGGATCTCCGGGACTAGCGATTCAAGAGACCCAGTACTTC.

This chain links TRBV27 with TRBJ2-1; 8 nucleotides match TRBD2. J gave up 7 bases and V 3 bases, and 5 bases lay outside the gene matches. This CDR3 spans 14 amino acids. The germline V gene encodes CDR1 MNHEY and CDR2 SMNVEV (reference sequence). The CDR3 region is CASSFAGGGNEQFF. The CDR3, as DNA: TGTGCCAGCAGTTTCGCGGGGGGCGGAAATGAGCAGTTCTTC.

The table lists this clonotype with many counts. The chain combines TRBV7-2 with TRBJ1-5; no reliable D call. The CDR3 is 12 amino acids. In germline, CDR1 is SGHTA, CDR2 FQGNSA. V shed 1 base and J shed 4 bases, with 2 bases lying between them. CDR3 sequence: CASSLDNQPQHF. The CDR3 DNA reads as TGTGCCAGCAGCTTAGATAATCAGCCCCAGCATTTT.

This clonotype was detected ten times or more. In nucleotides, the CDR3 is TGTGCCAGCAGCTCAGAGCGGGTAGGAGAGACCCAGTACTTC. Translation: CASSSERVGETQYF. The chain recombines TRBV11-2 with TRBJ2-5, with D possibly being TRBD2 (6 bases). This CDR3 has 14 residues. The germline V gene has CDR1 SGHAT and CDR2 FQNNGV. Between the trimmed V and J ends, which lost 4 bases and 4 bases, there was a span of 13 bases.

This chain connects TRBV12-3 or TRBV12-4 to TRBJ2-3; possibly TRBD1 for D (7 bases). This CDR3 region has 14 residues. Trimming cost V 8 bases and J 0 bases, with 12 bases left between them. The CDR3 is CASGSGGSTDTQYF. The DNA of the CDR3 is TGTGCCAGCGGTTCAGGGGGGAGCACAGATACGCAGTATTTT.

This clonotype was seen a handful of times. The J gene is TRBJ2-7, the V gene TRBV6-2 or TRBV6-3; 12 nucleotides agree with TRBD2. The J segment lost 0 bases and the V segment lost 2 bases, leaving 5 bases of the junction unmatched. In germline, CDR1 is MNHEY, CDR2 SVGEGT. CDR3 size: 17 residues. CDR3 sequence reads: CASSYPLAGGSSYEQYF. The DNA for the CDR3 is TGTGCCAGCAGTTACCCACTAGCGGGGGGCAGCTCCTACGAGCAGTACTTC.

This clonotype has just a few counts. The J gene is TRBJ1-2, the V gene TRBV5-1; D call uncertain. Trimming took 3 bases from V and 0 from J, leaving 12 bases between them. The CDR3 is 15 amino acids. Germline CDR1 and CDR2: SGHRS and YFSETQ. CDR3 bases: TGCGCCAGCAGCTCACTGACGCCCACTAACTATGGCTACACCTTC. Its protein is CASSSLTPTNYGYTF.

This clonotype was detected only a few times. V gene TRBV7-2 combines with J gene TRBJ2-7, with a possible D match to TRBD2 (6 bases). Germline values: CDR1 SGHTA, CDR2 FQGNSA. V shed 5 bases and J shed 3 bases, with 14 bases lying between them. CDR3 length: 14 amino acids. This chain's CDR3 is CASSRPGLDYEQYF. The CDR3 DNA sequence: TGTGCCAGCAGCCGACCGGGACTCGACTACGAGCAGTACTTC.

This chain joins TRBV28 and TRBJ2-5, with 7 bases aligning to TRBD2. The V gene's germline CDR1 is MDHEN and CDR2 SYDVKM. The CDR3 spans 13 residues. Trimming removed 10 bases from V and 3 bases from J; junction bases left unmatched: 8. CDR3 amino acids: CATGLAVKETQYF. The CDR3 DNA follows: TGTGCCACGGGGCTAGCGGTGAAAGAGACCCAGTACTTC. The full variable domain, its missing parts supplied by reference TRBV28 and TRBJ2-5, is DVKVTQSSRYLVKRTGEKVFLECVQDMDHENMFWYRQDPGLGLRLIYFSYDVKMKEKGDIPEGYSVSREKKERFSLILESASTNQTSMYLCATGLAVKETQYFGPGTRLLVL.